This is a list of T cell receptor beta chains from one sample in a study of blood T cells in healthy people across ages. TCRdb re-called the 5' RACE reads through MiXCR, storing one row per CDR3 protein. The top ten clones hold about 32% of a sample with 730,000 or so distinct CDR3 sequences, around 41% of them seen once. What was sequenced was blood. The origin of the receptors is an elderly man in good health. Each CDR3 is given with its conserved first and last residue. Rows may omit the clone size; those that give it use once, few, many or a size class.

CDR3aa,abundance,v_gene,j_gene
CASSVASGAGALKEQFF,.,TRBV28,TRBJ2-1
CASSSPGLPSSYNEQFF,.,TRBV27,TRBJ2-1
CSAILAYNEQFF,.,TRBV20-1,TRBJ2-1
CASSSTINYGYTF,few,TRBV28,TRBJ1-2
CASSESLGQSNYGYTF,few,TRBV25-1,TRBJ1-2
CASSLVTSSGNEQFF,.,TRBV5-1,TRBJ2-1
CSAPQGELFF,.,TRBV20-1,TRBJ2-2
CASSFAGQETQYF,many,TRBV9,TRBJ2-5
CAWSVRGFTYEQYF,many,TRBV30,TRBJ2-7
CASSQDLGTSGSGGIQETQYF,.,TRBV4-3,TRBJ2-5
CSVVEGGTDTQYF,many,TRBV29-1,TRBJ2-3
CASSPGGQDNTQYF,few,TRBV5-1,TRBJ2-3
CSYRGTDTQYF,few,TRBV29-1,TRBJ2-3
CASSLASTDRYEKLFF,once,TRBV4-2,TRBJ1-4
CASTPNPESYNEQYF,.,TRBV6-2/TRBV6-3,TRBJ2-7
CASSLDRGRPFSNQPQHF,.,TRBV7-8,TRBJ1-5
CSARDEGSREGAYNEQFF,.,TRBV20-1,TRBJ2-1
CASSHGTGGPDTQYF,.,TRBV11-3,TRBJ2-3
CASSLGVQGPGNTIYF,.,TRBV7-2,TRBJ1-3
CASSLGRKVTETQYF,many,TRBV14,TRBJ2-5
CASSSGGYGYTF,few,TRBV28,TRBJ1-2
CASSQGYARSYNEQFF,.,TRBV4-2,TRBJ2-1
CSARDLRGSGSYGYTF,few,TRBV20-1,TRBJ1-2
CASKGRGSYNSPLHF,.,TRBV28,TRBJ1-6
CASSTTGGVEQYF,many,TRBV7-9,TRBJ2-7
CASSWDHNTGELFF,few,TRBV7-2,TRBJ2-2
CASSQMELAGATYTDTQYF,few,TRBV14,TRBJ2-3
CASSSDRATDTQYF,few,TRBV27,TRBJ2-3
CASSLAIDTQYF,many,TRBV12-3/TRBV12-4,TRBJ2-3
CAGGLPPEQGLAASGANVLTF,.,TRBV12-5,TRBJ2-6
CASDPALNEQYF,.,TRBV7-9,.
CASSFGVRASYEQYF,many,TRBV5-6,TRBJ2-7
CSATFGGLLIQYF,few,TRBV20-1,TRBJ2-4
CAIRTGGRNQETQYF,few,TRBV10-3,TRBJ2-5
CASSEYGANTEAFF,.,TRBV25-1,TRBJ1-1
CASSYSSGSLSYNEQFF,few,TRBV6-2/TRBV6-3,TRBJ2-1
CASSSMGGRTDTQYF,.,TRBV11-3,TRBJ2-3
CASSDWDRETNEQYF,.,TRBV7-9,TRBJ2-7
CASSLRTAGQPQHF,few,TRBV12-3/TRBV12-4,TRBJ1-5
CAWNSGMEETQYF,once,TRBV30,.
CSAREQTYGYTF,.,TRBV20-1,TRBJ1-2
CSARGGRRGDSPLHF,many,TRBV20-1,TRBJ1-6
CASSPNRGQEAQYF,.,TRBV6-1,TRBJ2-5
CASRRNRGPNNSPLHF,few,TRBV2,TRBJ1-6
CATSRGLAGSGDTQYF,.,TRBV15,TRBJ2-3